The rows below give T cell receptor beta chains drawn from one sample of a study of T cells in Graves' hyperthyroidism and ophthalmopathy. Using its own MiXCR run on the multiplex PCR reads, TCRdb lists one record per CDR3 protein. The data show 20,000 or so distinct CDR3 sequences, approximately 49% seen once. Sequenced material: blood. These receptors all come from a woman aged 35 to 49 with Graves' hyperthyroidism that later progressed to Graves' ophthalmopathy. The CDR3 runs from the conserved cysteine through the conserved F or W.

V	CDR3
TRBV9	CASSVREKASGANVLTF
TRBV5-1	CASSWDSSSSYNEQFF
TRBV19	CASSALTSSYNEQFF
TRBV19	CASSMGREDTVYF
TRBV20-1	CSARPGLNTDTQYF
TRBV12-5	CAGAVAGGVAGELFF
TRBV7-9	CASSARDRGTRGTEAFF
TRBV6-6	CASSYSTDRVYGYTF
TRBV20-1	CSANRNEKLFF
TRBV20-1	CSAALWGYEQYF
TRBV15	CATSREGTGDEQFF
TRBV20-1	CSARDLQGRSPLHF
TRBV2	CASTWTSGYEQYF
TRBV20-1	CSASTRTGGEQYF
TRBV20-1	CSVVNRRGTGGEAFF
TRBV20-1	CSARDRVGYTF
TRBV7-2	CASSLVLGNIQYF
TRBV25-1	CASSEDEGYSYNEQFF
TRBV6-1	CASSEARLRTGSTEYF
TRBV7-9	CASSPDRGQQHF
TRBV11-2	CASSLRESGVNEQFF
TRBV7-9	CASSGTAVAIDYGYTF
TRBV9	CASSVGAGTGVNYGYTF
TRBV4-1	CASSQGTGGGNTEAFF
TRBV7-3	CASSSQGPGQGGEQYF
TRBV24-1	CATSDLGGQGMETQYF
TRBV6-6	CASTGEGATEAFF
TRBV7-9	CASSLSALDLQYF
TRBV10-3	CAISLTGGMNIEAFF
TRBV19	CASSIDSGSKETQYF
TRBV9	CASSLGGSGANALTF
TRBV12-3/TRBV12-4	CPPQDRSSYEQYF
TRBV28	CASRLGLAGGPGYEQYF
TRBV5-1	CASSLERGPWDEQFF
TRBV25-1	CASVPSGRRYNEQFF
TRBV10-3	CAISTGQVYTF
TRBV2	CASSGGDRAFTDTQYF
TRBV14	CASSRASGSDRSETQYF
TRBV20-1	CSASTSGMRGNEQFF
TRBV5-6	CASTGGVSYNEQFF